This T cell receptor (beta chain) was documented in a study of T-cell memory formation after mild COVID-19. Turning to the study itself: TCR clustering was largely donor specific. Whole-study results and caveats: Cross-reactive memory seemingly joined, as some responding clones were found in pre-infection memory. Contracting clones from day 15 to 85 had balanced CD4/CD8; later expanders favoured CD4+.

This CDR3 has 17 residues. Germline-derived CDR1 and CDR2 are DFQATT and SNEGSKA (reference sequence). V gave up 3 bases and J gave up 0 bases; unmatched junction bases: 14. Amplification by 5'RACE using constant-segment primers produced TCR alpha and TCR beta cDNA libraries that carried sample barcodes and UMIs. Via MiXCR, TCRdb re-called the 5' RACE reads, giving one row per CDR3 protein. Of 400,000 to 500,000 distinct CDR3 sequences listed, over 15% are singletons. As for this clonotype: Its target is unknown.

Sequencing was done on a sample of PBMCs or a T cell subset sorted from them (not recorded which). The genes are TRBV20-1 and TRBJ2-7; 7 bases fit TRBD2. The clonotype was recovered from an adult woman who had mild COVID-19 (a few samples of this study predate the infection). Cell type and time point are not known. Here the CDR3 reads CSASGRGASGSSYEQYF. CDR3 coding DNA: TGCAGTGCTAGCGGCCGGGGAGCTAGCGGAAGCTCCTACGAGCAGTACTTC.